This entry describes one TCR beta chain. Its antigen is not known. The data belong to a study of cytomegalovirus exposure and HLA in healthy donors. Study-level background: The approximately 690 first-cohort repertoires and the roughly 120 validation repertoires shared the same platform, a later analysis reported. Study conclusions and caveats: It was approximately 160 TCR beta chains that were listed as cytomegalovirus-associated. Cytomegalovirus status was reportedly diagnosed by the classifier with high specificity and sensitivity. Through in vitro validation, a few CMV-associated chains were shown to be specific for CMV antigens.

Clones were read by immunoSEQ multiplex PCR, and TCRdb kept only the in-frame ones, dropping some. Found here are about 300,000 clones, 88% of them singletons; the top ten hold roughly 1%. V lost 5 bases to trimming and J lost 0 bases, with 12 bases between them. Germline lookup yields CDR1 SGHDT and CDR2 YYEEEE. This CDR3 region has 15 residues. This clonotype was obtained from a woman under 30 in good health and CMV-seronegative. V gene TRBV5-6 combines with J gene TRBJ2-1; maybe TRBD2 (5 bases). Sequences were obtained from PBMCs. The CDR3 protein is CASRSSGSSYNEQFF. CDR3 bases: TGTGCCAGCAGATCCAGCGGAAGCTCCTACAATGAGCAGTTCTTC.